What follows are 31 T cell receptor beta chains derived from one specimen sequenced in a study of cytomegalovirus exposure and HLA in healthy donors (dated by TCRdb to 2017 to 2019). Libraries came from the immunoSEQ multiplex PCR assay. For the multiplex PCR, a mixture combining 60 forward primers for TCR Vbeta segments and 13 reverse primers for TCR Jbeta segments was used. Entries here come from immuneACCESS through TCRdb and include only in-frame sequences with V and J called. Some clones fail to appear in such tables; in the studies checked, an unresolved V gene covers under half of the shortfall, and the cause of the remainder is unknown. The table for this sample lists 77,000 or so clones; over 70% of them were counted only once. 1.5% to 2% of the sample is taken by the ten largest. Sequencing was performed on PBMCs. These receptors were collected from a man aged 35-49 years in good health and CMV-seronegative.

This clone occurred a few times. The rearrangement uses TRBV5-6 and TRBJ2-5; D possibly corresponds to TRBD2 (6 bases). This CDR3 contains 15 residues. The V end was cut by 4 bases, the J end by 5 bases, with 18 bases between. Germline V lookup: CDR1 SGHDT, CDR2 YYEEEE. Here the CDR3 reads CASSVRDSRWETQYF. CDR3 bases: TGTGCCAGCAGCGTACGGGACTCACGCTGGGAGACCCAGTACTTC.

This clone was counted between two and nine times. This chain links TRBV2 with TRBJ2-7, with 15 positions matching TRBD2. Per germline, CDR1 SNHLY and CDR2 FYNNEI. J was trimmed by 5 bases and V by 6 bases; bases with no gene match: 5. This CDR3 has 15 amino acids. The CDR3 loop is CASRGLAGGIHEQYF. For the CDR3, the DNA is TGTGCCAGCAGGGGACTAGCGGGAGGTATCCACGAGCAGTACTTC.

The chain links TRBV7-3 to TRBJ2-1; 8 nucleotides line up with TRBD2. J was trimmed by 7 bases and V by 5 bases; bases with no gene match: 7. Germline CDR1 is SGHTA and CDR2 is FQGTGA. This CDR3 is built from 14 residues. CDR3 amino acids: CASSPGGSRNEQFF. For the CDR3, the DNA is TGTGCCAGCAGCCCGGGGGGGAGTAGAAATGAGCAGTTCTTC.

The J gene is TRBJ2-7, the V gene TRBV9, with TRBD2 identical over 10 bases. After removal of 4 bases from V and 5 bases from J, the junction contained 6 bases not matched to a gene. Germline V gene lookup returns CDR1 SGDLS and CDR2 YYNGEE. The CDR3 runs 14 residues. CDR3 bases: TGTGCCAGCAGCCCCGCTAGCGGGAGCGACGAGCAGTACTTC. It encodes CASSPASGSDEQYF.

The chain carries TRBV11-2 and TRBJ2-3, with 8 bases that match TRBD2. Germline trimming cut 6 bases from V and 6 bases from J; bases unmatched to any gene: 8. This CDR3 has 14 residues. CDR1 is SGHAT and CDR2 is FQNNGV in the germline V gene. The CDR3 nucleotides are TGTGCCAGCAGTTACTCCGGGACTAGGGATACGCAGTATTTT. Its translation: CASSYSGTRDTQYF. Looking up the rest from reference TRBV11-2 and TRBJ2-3 gives the full variable domain: EAGVAQSPRYKIIEKRQSVAFWCNPISGHATLYWYQQILGQGPKLLIQFQNNGVVDDSQLPKDRFSAERLKGVDSTLKIQPAKLEDSAVYLCASSYSGTRDTQYFGPGTRLTVL.

The V gene is TRBV7-9, the J gene TRBJ2-5; D uncertain. The closer fit of TRBJ2-7 to the DNA end suggests the J call may be wrong. The CDR3 runs to 12 residues. Germline CDR1 and CDR2: SEHNR and FQNEAQ (reference sequence). CDR3 sequence (DNA): TGTGCCAGCAGCTTCAGGATTTACGAGCAGTACTTC. It specifies CASSFRIYEQYF.

This clone turned up a few times. The rearrangement links TRBV2 to TRBJ2-7; TRBD2 is a possible D gene (6 bases). The CDR3 spans 17 residues. The V gene lost 3 bases and the J gene lost 4 bases, with 22 bases spanning the gap. Germline CDR1 is SNHLY and CDR2 is FYNNEI. CDR3 in amino acids: CASSDFKTGSLRYEQYF. For the CDR3, the DNA is TGTGCCAGCAGTGATTTTAAAACCGGGAGCCTCCGGTACGAGCAGTACTTC. The whole variable domain, remainder taken from reference TRBV2 and TRBJ2-7, is EPEVTQTPSHQVTQMGQEVILRCVPISNHLYFYWYRQILGQKVEFLVSFYNNEISEKSEIFDDQFSVERPDGSNFTLKIRSTKLEDSAMYFCASSDFKTGSLRYEQYFGPGTRLTVT.

This clone appeared a single time. The chain uses TRBV29-1 and TRBJ1-1, with 9 bases lining up with TRBD1. The CDR3 sequence is 14 residues long. CDR1 and CDR2 from the germline V gene are SQVTM and ANQGSEA. V lost 6 bases to trimming and J lost 5 bases; unmatched junction nucleotides: 10. In DNA form, the CDR3 reads TGCAGCGTGATCGAACAGGGGGCAGGGACTGAAGCTTTCTTT. Translating gives CSVIEQGAGTEAFF.

V usage is TRBV7-9 and J usage is TRBJ1-5; TRBD1 aligns across 7 bases. Germline V gene lookup returns CDR1 SEHNR and CDR2 FQNEAQ (reference sequence). The CDR3 totals 15 residues. The V and J ends lost 0 bases and 3 bases, in that order; junction bases with no gene match: 2. CDR3 region: CASSLAGTDNQPQHF. The CDR3 DNA is TGTGCCAGCAGCTTAGCCGGGACAGACAATCAGCCCCAGCATTTT.

As to this clone: A junction end diverges from the germline sequence, so it may reflect a read error. This rearrangement joins TRBV7-9 to TRBJ1-1; D may be TRBD1 (5 bases). Germline CDR1 reads SEHNR; CDR2 reads FQNEAQ (reference sequence). This CDR3 spans 12 amino acids. The CDR3 spells CSSSFDSTEAFF. DNA of the CDR3: TGTTCCAGCAGCTTCGACAGCACTGAAGCTTTCTTT. Using reference TRBV7-9 and TRBJ1-1 for the parts outside the CDR3, the full variable domain is DTGVSQNPRHKITKRGQNVTFRCDPISEHNRLYWYRQTLGQGPEFLTYFQNEAQLEKSRLLSDRFSAERPKGSFSTLEIQRTEQGDSAMYLCSSSFDSTEAFFGQGTRLTVV.

The V gene is TRBV18, the J gene TRBJ2-5; possibly TRBD2 for D (5 bases). This CDR3 has 15 residues. Germline CDR1 is KGHSH and CDR2 is LQKENI. Trimming took off 3 bases at V and 3 bases at J, with 14 bases between the two ends. The CDR3 coding sequence is TGTGCCAGCTCACCTTGGAGCGGAGAAGAAGAGACCCAGTACTTC. Protein: CASSPWSGEEETQYF.

V usage is TRBV6-6 and J usage is TRBJ2-3, with 7 bases aligning to TRBD2. J gave up 0 bases and V 5 bases, and 5 bases lay outside the gene matches. This CDR3 has 15 amino acids. The germline V gene has CDR1 MNHNY and CDR2 SVGAGI (reference sequence). For the CDR3, the DNA is TGTGCCAGCAGTCAAAGCGGGACGAGCACAGATACGCAGTATTTT. It codes for CASSQSGTSTDTQYF.

The CDR3 sequence is CASSPGGDREQYF. The DNA of the CDR3 is TGTGCCAGCAGCCCGGGCGGGGACCGCGAGCAGTACTTC. The V gene is TRBV7-3, the J gene TRBJ2-7, with D possibly being TRBD2 (6 bases). Trimming removed 5 bases from V and 6 bases from J, with 14 bases in between. Germline loops: CDR1 SGHTA, CDR2 FQGTGA. The CDR3 covers 13 residues.

The J gene is TRBJ1-1, the V gene TRBV27; TRBD1 aligns across 9 bases. The CDR3 has 15 amino acids. Per germline, CDR1 MNHEY and CDR2 SMNVEV (reference sequence). The ends lost 5 bases at V and 5 bases at J; junction bases unmatched: 9. Written as DNA, the CDR3 is TGTGCCAGCAGTCTTCGTCCCGGGACAGGGACTGAAGCTTTCTTT. Protein: CASSLRPGTGTEAFF.

The chain joins TRBV25-1 to TRBJ2-7; no firm D call. CDR3 length equals 13 residues. Germline V CDR1 and CDR2: MGHDK, SYGVNS. Trimming shortened V by 3 bases and J by 7 bases, and 13 bases separated the two germline ends. The chain's CDR3 is CASSDQASTEQYF. CDR3 DNA sequence: TGTGCCAGCAGTGATCAGGCCTCTACGGAGCAGTACTTC.

The genes are TRBV6-1 and TRBJ2-7, with TRBD1 matching 9 bases. The CDR3 totals 14 residues. J lost 5 bases, V lost 2 bases, and 4 bases had no gene match. Per the germline V gene, CDR1 is MNHNS and CDR2 is SASEGT. The CDR3 nucleotides read TGTGCCAGCAGTGAATGGGACAGGGCCCACGAGCAGTACTTC. Translated: CASSEWDRAHEQYF.

The chain uses TRBV6-1 and TRBJ1-1; a possible D gene is TRBD1 (5 bases). The CDR3 spans 12 residues. Germline CDR1 reads MNHNS; CDR2 reads SASEGT. V lost 8 bases and J lost 3, with 10 bases in between. CDR3 loop: CASVREDTEAFF. The CDR3, as DNA: TGTGCCAGCGTCAGGGAAGACACTGAAGCTTTCTTT.

This clone was counted only a few times. The rearrangement joins TRBV19 to TRBJ1-5; D uncertain. V lost 5 bases and J 3 bases, leaving 8 bases between the germline ends. CDR1 and CDR2 (germline): LNHDA, SQIVND (reference sequence). The CDR3 spans 13 residues. The CDR3: CASSETSNQPQHF. The DNA for the CDR3 is TGTGCCAGTAGTGAAACATCCAATCAGCCCCAGCATTTT.

As to this clone: The identical CDR3 is also encoded by other nucleotide sequences in the sample. The V and J genes are TRBV6-5 and TRBJ2-5; D may be TRBD2 (6 bases). In germline, CDR1 is MNHEY, CDR2 SVGAGI. This CDR3 is 11 amino acids long. Trimming stripped 6 bases from V and 5 bases from J, with 7 bases between. The CDR3 nucleotides are TGTGCCAGCAGCCGGGGGGAGACCCAGTACTTC. Protein sequence: CASSRGETQYF.

The V and J genes are TRBV5-1 and TRBJ2-1; the match to TRBD1 covers 10 bases. The CDR3 has 16 amino acids. Germline V gives CDR1 SGHRS, CDR2 YFSETQ. The V segment lost 5 bases and the J segment 4 bases; nucleotides outside the gene matches: 9. CDR3 coding DNA: TGCGCCAGCAGGGGACAGGGGATTCATGGTTACAATGAGCAGTTCTTC. This sequence encodes CASRGQGIHGYNEQFF.

V usage is TRBV5-6 and J usage is TRBJ2-3; TRBD1 aligns across 9 bases. V shed 5 bases and J 3 bases; nucleotides not matched to a gene: 4. This CDR3 region has 14 residues. The V gene's germline CDR1 is SGHDT and CDR2 YYEEEE. DNA for the CDR3: TGTGCCAGCAGTTCCGGGACAGGGACAGATACGCAGTATTTT. Residues: CASSSGTGTDTQYF.

This clone was counted between two and nine times. The same CDR3 can be traced to other DNA sequences in this sample. The chain links TRBV7-9 to TRBJ2-2, with 7 bases lining up with TRBD2. V shed 1 base, J shed 4 bases, and the junction held 3 bases outside the gene matches. This CDR3 spans 15 amino acids. Germline lookup yields CDR1 SEHNR and CDR2 FQNEAQ (reference sequence). In DNA form, the CDR3 reads TGTGCCAGCAGCTTAGAGCGGGGCCGCACCGGGGAGCTGTTTTTT. Protein product: CASSLERGRTGELFF.

This clone has only a few counts. The chain links TRBV19 to TRBJ1-4; 10 bases are shared with TRBD1. The CDR3 contains 15 residues. After removal of 5 bases from V and 7 bases from J, the junction contained 7 bases not matched to a gene. Germline V gene data show CDR1 as LNHDA and CDR2 as SQIVND (reference sequence). Written as DNA, the CDR3 is TGTGCCAGTAGTCTCCTGGGACAGGGGTTTGAAAAACTGTTTTTT. Translating it yields CASSLLGQGFEKLFF.

For this clone: The same CDR3 also results from other DNA sequences found in this sample. V is TRBV7-3 and J is TRBJ2-3; no firm D call. With 4 bases removed from V and 0 bases from J, the gap between germline ends came to 2 bases. Germline CDR1 reads SGHTA; CDR2 reads FQGTGA. CDR3 length equals 12 residues. The CDR3 DNA reads as TGTGCCAGCAGCTCTAGCACAGATACGCAGTATTTT. Translated: CASSSSTDTQYF.

The chain has TRBV7-3 and TRBJ2-3; D is ambiguous. Trimming left V 3 bases short and J 0 bases short, with 13 bases between. The germline V gene encodes CDR1 SGHTA and CDR2 FQGTGA. The CDR3 length is 16 residues. The CDR3: CASSFLRVSSTDTQYF. CDR3 nucleotides: TGTGCCAGCAGCTTCTTGCGCGTCTCTAGCACAGATACGCAGTATTTT.

This clone occurred a few times. This chain links TRBV5-8 with TRBJ2-3; D unresolved. The CDR3 sequence is 14 residues long. Germline assignment: CDR1 SGHTS and CDR2 YDEGEE. The V end lost 5 bases, the J end lost 2 bases, and 12 bases lay between the germline ends. The DNA for the CDR3 is TGTGCCAGCAGATCCCCACAACCCACAGATACGCAGTATTTT. Translating gives CASRSPQPTDTQYF.

This clone has a handful of counts. The chain employs TRBV2 and TRBJ1-1; 10 positions agree with TRBD1. Germline lookup yields CDR1 SNHLY and CDR2 FYNNEI. The J segment lost 11 bases and the V segment lost 7 bases, leaving 7 bases of the junction unmatched. The CDR3 is 12 amino acids. CDR3 sequence reads: CASTWDRGSAFF. CDR3 DNA: TGTGCCAGCACGTGGGACAGGGGATCGGCTTTCTTT.

The V and J genes are TRBV1 and TRBJ2-3; the table calls TRBD1, which could not be checked here. TRBV1 is termed a pseudogene. The CDR3 consists of 16 residues. The CDR3 sequence is CTSSPLTGENTDTQYF. CDR3 in DNA: TGCACCAGCAGCCCCCTAACAGGGGAGAACACAGATACGCAGTATTTT.

This chain connects TRBV5-4 to TRBJ1-3, with D uncertain. CDR3 length: 15 amino acids. The V end lost 1 base, the J end lost 0 bases, and 8 bases lay between the germline ends. CDR1 and CDR2 from the germline V gene are SGHNT and YYREEE (reference sequence). This chain's CDR3 is CASSLLGSSGNTIYF. The CDR3 region has the DNA TGTGCCAGCAGCTTGCTTGGCAGCTCTGGAAACACCATATATTTT.

The rearrangement uses TRBV5-4 and TRBJ2-7; possibly TRBD2 for D (6 bases). CDR1 and CDR2 (germline): SGHNT, YYREEE (reference sequence). V lost 3 bases to trimming and J lost 6 bases, with 13 bases between them. The CDR3 loop spans 13 amino acids. The CDR3 protein is CASSSGTPGEQYF. CDR3 DNA: TGTGCCAGCAGCTCCGGGACTCCCGGCGAGCAGTACTTC.

The chain recombines TRBV10-3 with TRBJ2-1; D is perhaps TRBD2 (6 bases). The CDR3 consists of 15 residues. V dropped 5 bases and J dropped 6 bases, with 17 bases sitting between them. CDR1 and CDR2 (germline): ENHRY, SYGVKD. The CDR3 loop reads CAISHMGGESNEQFF. CDR3 bases: TGTGCCATCAGTCATATGGGCGGGGAGTCCAATGAGCAGTTCTTC.